The clone carrying this TCR beta chain turned up a few times. Its target is unknown. Sorted-subset replicate PCRs used 200 ng of genomic DNA. This amount corresponded to approximately 30,000 T cell genomes. Only in-frame clones appear in the TCRdb table, and some are missing; sequencing was by immunoSEQ multiplex PCR. The sample gives about 2.4 million clones, approximately 93% of which show up once; about 0.38% is in the top ten. The entry originates in a study of shared clonotypes between healthy human individuals. Study at large: CD4 naive and CD4 memory each took three plates per donor, while CD8 naive took two and CD8 memory one. Study conclusions and caveats: On the whole, naive subsets had larger estimated richness than memory subsets had.

Trimming took off 7 bases at V and 3 bases at J, with 10 bases between the two ends. CDR1 and CDR2 (germline): SGHRS, YFSETQ. The CDR3 extends over 12 amino acids. The chain is built from TRBV5-1 and TRBJ1-1, with D possibly TRBD1 on 5 matching bases. This TCR was sampled from a man aged 18 to 29 in good health. Some clones in this sample may be carry-over from other donors' samples. Input material: naive CD4+ T cells from PBMCs. Subset in this sample: CD45RA+ positively selected. The CDR3 spells CASGPGHTEAFF. The CDR3 nucleotides are TGCGCCAGCGGACCGGGGCACACTGAAGCTTTCTTT.